Listed below are T cell receptor beta chains from one sample, sequenced in a study of blood T cell repertoires in COVID-19. TCRdb keeps only in-frame clones here, not all; method: immunoSEQ multiplex PCR. Among approximately 250,000 clones listed, around 84% were seen once. The sample comprised PBMCs or T cells enriched from blood (not recorded which). These receptors all stem from a man aged 25 to 45 with acute COVID-19. CDR3s include the opening cysteine and the closing phenylalanine or tryptophan. A D gene is named only where the DNA matches it firmly. Rows give clone size only sometimes, using once, few, many, or a class for an expanded clone.

NA	TRBJ2-1	TRBV7-3	13	NA	TGTGCCAGCAGCTCGACCGGTCGGGATGAGCAGTTCTTC	CASSSTGRDEQFF
NA	TRBJ2-1	TRBV5-4	13	many	TGTGCCTCAAACGGGGACTCCTACAATGAGCAGTTCTTC	CASNGDSYNEQFF
NA	TRBJ2-1	TRBV5-8	14	NA	TGTGCCAGCAGCTTGTTTCCAAATTACAATGAGCAGTTCTTC	CASSLFPNYNEQFF
TRBD1	TRBJ1-6	TRBV29-1	14	NA	TGCAGCGTTCTCCTACAGGGGACTAATTCACCCCTCCACTTT	CSVLLQGTNSPLHF
NA	TRBJ1-2	TRBV2	12	NA	TGTGCCAGCACTAGCGCTAATTCGGGCTACACCTTC	CASTSANSGYTF
TRBD1	TRBJ1-5	TRBV5-6	14	once	TGTGCCAGCAGCTTGAACAGGGGGGATCAGCCCCAGCATTTT	CASSLNRGDQPQHF
NA	TRBJ1-6	TRBV18	17	few	TGTGCCAGCTCACCGCCCAATAGAAGGGGCCCTAATTCACCCCTCCACTTT	CASSPPNRRGPNSPLHF
NA	TRBJ2-5	TRBV29-1	13	NA	TGCAGCGTTTCGCCGGGAATCCAAGAGACCCAGTACTTC	CSVSPGIQETQYF
NA	TRBJ2-4	TRBV19	18	NA	TGTGCCAGTAGTGTGACCAGGGGGGGACAGGCCTTCAAAAACATTCAGTACTTC	CASSVTRGGQAFKNIQYF
NA	TRBJ1-6	TRBV6-2/TRBV6-3	12	NA	TGTGCCAGCAGTTCTTCTTTGTCACCCCTCCACTTT	CASSSSLSPLHF
NA	TRBJ1-1	TRBV30	12	NA	TGTGCCTGGGGCTCGGGGGGGGCTGAAGCTTTCTTT	CAWGSGGAEAFF
NA	TRBJ1-5	TRBV3-1/TRBV3-2	14	NA	TGTGCCAGCAGCCAGGGGGCCGGCGATCAGCCCCAGCATTTT	CASSQGAGDQPQHF
NA	TRBJ2-2	TRBV18	15	NA	TGTGCCAGCTCACGGAGGGGGCAGAACACCGGGGAGCTGTTTTTT	CASSRRGQNTGELFF
NA	TRBJ1-1	TRBV28	14	NA	TGTGCCAGCGACCCCTCAGGGGCGGACACTGAAGCTTTCTTT	CASDPSGADTEAFF
NA	TRBJ2-1	TRBV10-3	12	NA	TGTGCCATCAGTGAACTGAGCAATGAGCAGTTCTTC	CAISELSNEQFF
TRBD1	TRBJ2-5	TRBV7-9	14	few	TGTGCCAGCAGCTTACAGGGGGCGGGGGAGACCCAGTACTTC	CASSLQGAGETQYF
TRBD1	TRBJ1-2	TRBV5-1	16	NA	TGCGCCAGCAGGCGGGAGGGGACAGGGGGCAGCTATGGCTACACCTTC	CASRREGTGGSYGYTF
TRBD2	TRBJ2-2	TRBV5-1	15	NA	TGCGCCAGCAGCTCGGCACTAGCGGGGGCCGGGGAGCTGTTTTTT	CASSSALAGAGELFF
NA	TRBJ1-2	TRBV7-9	15	NA	TGTGCCAGCAGCGAGGGACAAGTGTTTACCTATGGCTACACCTTC	CASSEGQVFTYGYTF
NA	TRBJ2-2	TRBV27	14	once	TGTGCCAGCAGTTTATACTGGGGGGCCGGGGAGCTGTTTTTT	CASSLYWGAGELFF
NA	TRBJ2-1	TRBV5-6	14	once	TGTGCCAGCAGCTTGGAACTAATTAGGCGTGAGCAGTTCTTC	CASSLELIRREQFF
TRBD1	TRBJ2-1	TRBV4-3	14	NA	TGCGCCAGCAGCCACGAAACAGGGGGCGATGAGCAGTTCTTC	CASSHETGGDEQFF
NA	TRBJ1-2	TRBV15	15	NA	TGTGCCACCAGCAGAGATAGGGGCACTACCTATGGCTACACCTTC	CATSRDRGTTYGYTF
TRBD1	TRBJ1-2	TRBV18	16	NA	TGTGCCAGCTCACCAGGGACAGGGGGTAACTCTGATGGCTACACCTTC	CASSPGTGGNSDGYTF
TRBD1	TRBJ1-6	TRBV4-1	16	NA	TGCGCCAGCAGCCAAGATATGGGCAGGGGGTCATCACCCCTCCACTTT	CASSQDMGRGSSPLHF
TRBD1	TRBJ2-2	TRBV24-1	15	NA	TGTGCCACCAGCACCGGACAGGCGATTACCGGGGAGCTGTTTTTT	CATSTGQAITGELFF
NA	TRBJ1-2	TRBV25-1	15	NA	TGTGCCAGCAGTCTTGGACGCGGCGGGGAAAATGGCTACACCTTC	CASSLGRGGENGYTF
NA	TRBJ1-2	TRBV28	15	NA	TGTGCCAGCAGTACTAGACAGGTTTCTAACTATGGCTACACCTTC	CASSTRQVSNYGYTF
NA	TRBJ1-1	TRBV6-2/TRBV6-3	15	NA	TGTGCCAGCAGTTATTCGGGACTTATGAACACTGAAGCTTTCTTT	CASSYSGLMNTEAFF
NA	TRBJ1-2	TRBV30	13	NA	TGTGCCTGGAGTGGTGGATGGGGAGATGGCTACACCTTC	CAWSGGWGDGYTF
NA	TRBJ1-4	TRBV11-3	13	few	TGTGCCAGCAGCCCCGGACTTGGAGCTACCCTGTTTTTT	CASSPGLGATLFF
NA	TRBJ2-3	TRBV5-4	17	NA	TGTGCCAGCAGCTTGGCCAGGAGACTACCGGCCGCGGATACGCAGTATTTT	CASSLARRLPAADTQYF
NA	TRBJ2-1	TRBV3-1/TRBV3-2	12	NA	TGTGCCAGCAGCCAGAGGACTCATGAGCAGTTCTTC	CASSQRTHEQFF
NA	TRBJ1-1	TRBV12-3/TRBV12-4	10	NA	TGTGCCAGCAGGCGAACTGAAGCTTTCTTT	CASRRTEAFF
TRBD2	TRBJ2-1	TRBV9	19	NA	TGTGCCAGCAGCGTAGGGGCGGGAGGCTATCCGAGCTCCTACAATGAGCAGTTCTTC	CASSVGAGGYPSSYNEQFF
TRBD2	TRBJ2-1	TRBV9	14	NA	TGTGCCAGCAGCACAAGGACTAGCGGTGGTGAGCAGTTCTTC	CASSTRTSGGEQFF
NA	TRBJ1-1	TRBV27	15	NA	TGTGCCAGCAGTTCCTGGGGGGGTCTGAACACTGAAGCTTTCTTT	CASSSWGGLNTEAFF
NA	TRBJ1-5	TRBV10-3	13	NA	TGTGCCATCAGTGGACGGGACAATCAGCCCCAGCATTTT	CAISGRDNQPQHF
TRBD2	TRBJ2-2	TRBV6-5	13	NA	TGTGCCAGCAGGCGGCGGGGGACCGGGGAGCTGTTTTTT	CASRRRGTGELFF
NA	TRBJ2-2	TRBV5-1	14	NA	TGTGCCAGCAGCCGGGCTGAGGGTCACGGGGAGCTGTTTTTT	CASSRAEGHGELFF
TRBD1	TRBJ1-1	TRBV11-3	13	few	TGTGCCAGCAGCGGACAGGTGAGGACTGAAGCTTTCTTT	CASSGQVRTEAFF
TRBD2	TRBJ2-2	TRBV7-9	16	NA	TGTGCCAGCAGCCTCTCTAGCGGGAGGAATAGCGGGGAGCTGTTTTTT	CASSLSSGRNSGELFF
NA	TRBJ1-2	TRBV27	13	NA	TGTGCCAGCAGGGACACTACGGACTATGGCTACACCTTC	CASRDTTDYGYTF
TRBD1	TRBJ1-5	TRBV19	16	NA	TGTGCCAGCCAAGATTCAGGGGGTACCGGCAATCAGCCCCAGCATTTT	CASQDSGGTGNQPQHF
TRBD1	TRBJ2-2	TRBV5-4	16	few	TGTGCCAGCAGCTTGGGGACAGGGATGAACACCGGGGAGCTGTTTTTT	CASSLGTGMNTGELFF
NA	TRBJ1-1	TRBV7-2	13	NA	TGTGCCAGCAGCTTAAGGTGGCGGGCTGAAGCTTTCTTT	CASSLRWRAEAFF
NA	TRBJ1-2	TRBV9	13	NA	TGTGCCAGCAGTTACGGGACTAACTATGGCTACACCTTC	CASSYGTNYGYTF
NA	TRBJ2-5	TRBV7-9	13	NA	TGTGCCAGCAGTCAAAACCTCAGAGAGACCCAGTACTTC	CASSQNLRETQYF
TRBD1	TRBJ1-5	TRBV25-1	14	NA	TGTGCCAGCAGTGGGACAGGGGGCAATCAGCCCCAGCATTTT	CASSGTGGNQPQHF
NA	TRBJ1-1	TRBV7-6	16	NA	TGTGCCAGCAGCTTAGGAAAGGGACACAGGAACACTGAAGCTTTCTTT	CASSLGKGHRNTEAFF
NA	TRBJ1-2	TRBV6-1	17	NA	TGTGCCAGCAGTGAAGCCTATTGGGAGACTTCTAACTATGGCTACACCTTC	CASSEAYWETSNYGYTF
TRBD1	TRBJ1-5	TRBV6-2/TRBV6-3	14	NA	TGTGCCAGCAGTCGGACAGGGATTCAACAGCCCCAGCATTTT	CASSRTGIQQPQHF
TRBD2	TRBJ2-1	TRBV4-1	16	NA	TGCGCCAGCAGCCAGGAACGACTAGCGGGGGGTCTTGAGCAGTTCTTC	CASSQERLAGGLEQFF
TRBD2	TRBJ2-1	TRBV27	16	few	TGTGCCAGCAGTTTTCGTTCTAGCGGGACCTACAATGAGCAGTTCTTC	CASSFRSSGTYNEQFF
NA	TRBJ2-2	TRBV10-3	13	NA	TGTGCCATCAGTGAGGGGACTGTACGGGAGCTGTTTTTT	CAISEGTVRELFF
TRBD1	TRBJ1-3	TRBV5-6	15	NA	TGTGCCAGCAGCCCCACCCCGACAGGGACCAACACCATATATTTT	CASSPTPTGTNTIYF
TRBD2	TRBJ2-3	TRBV9	20	NA	TGTGCCAGCAGCGGAGGTTGGGGGCTAGCGGGAGACTCTTACACAGATACGCAGTATTTT	CASSGGWGLAGDSYTDTQYF
NA	TRBJ1-6	TRBV4-3	14	NA	TGCGCCAGCAGCCAAACACCCCAAAATTCACCCCTCCACTTT	CASSQTPQNSPLHF